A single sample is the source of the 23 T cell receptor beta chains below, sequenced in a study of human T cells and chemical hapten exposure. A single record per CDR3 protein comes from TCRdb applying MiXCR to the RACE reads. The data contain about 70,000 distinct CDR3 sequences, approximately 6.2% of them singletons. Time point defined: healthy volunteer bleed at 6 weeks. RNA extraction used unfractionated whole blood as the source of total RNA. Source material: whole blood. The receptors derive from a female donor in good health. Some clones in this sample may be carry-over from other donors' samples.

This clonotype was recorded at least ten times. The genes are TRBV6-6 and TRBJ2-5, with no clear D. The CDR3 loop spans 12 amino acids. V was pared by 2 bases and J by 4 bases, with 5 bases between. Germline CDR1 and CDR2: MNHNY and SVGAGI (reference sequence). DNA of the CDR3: TGTGCCAGCAGTTACCCCCTAGAGACCCAGTACTTC. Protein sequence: CASSYPLETQYF.

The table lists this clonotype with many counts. CDR3 coding DNA: TGTGCCAGCATCGCGGCGAACACCGGGGAGCTGTTTTTT. Amino acids: CASIAANTGELFF. V gene TRBV28 combines with J gene TRBJ2-2; D unclear. The germline V gene encodes CDR1 MDHEN and CDR2 SYDVKM. V dropped 7 bases and J dropped 0 bases, with 6 bases sitting between them. This CDR3 region has 13 residues.

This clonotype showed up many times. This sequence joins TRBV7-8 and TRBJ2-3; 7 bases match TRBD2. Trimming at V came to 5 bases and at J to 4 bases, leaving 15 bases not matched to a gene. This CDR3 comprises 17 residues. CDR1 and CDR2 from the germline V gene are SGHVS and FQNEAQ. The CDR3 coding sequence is TGTGCCAGCAGCGGGAGGGTACTGGGCCCCCTTCCAGATACGCAGTATTTT. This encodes CASSGRVLGPLPDTQYF.

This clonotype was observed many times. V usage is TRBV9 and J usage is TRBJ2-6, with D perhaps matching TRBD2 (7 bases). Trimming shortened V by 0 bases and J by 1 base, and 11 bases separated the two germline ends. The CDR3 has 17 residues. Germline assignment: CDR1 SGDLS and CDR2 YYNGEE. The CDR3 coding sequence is TGTGCCAGCAGCGTAGAGGGGGGGTTATCTGGGGCCAACGTCCTGACTTTC. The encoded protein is CASSVEGGLSGANVLTF.

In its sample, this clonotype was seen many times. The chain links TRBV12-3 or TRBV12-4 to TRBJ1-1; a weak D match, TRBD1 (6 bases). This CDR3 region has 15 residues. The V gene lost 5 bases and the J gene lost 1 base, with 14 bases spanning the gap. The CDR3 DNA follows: TGTGCCAGCAGTCCCAGTGGACAGCCGAACACTGAAGCTTTCTTT. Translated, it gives CASSPSGQPNTEAFF.

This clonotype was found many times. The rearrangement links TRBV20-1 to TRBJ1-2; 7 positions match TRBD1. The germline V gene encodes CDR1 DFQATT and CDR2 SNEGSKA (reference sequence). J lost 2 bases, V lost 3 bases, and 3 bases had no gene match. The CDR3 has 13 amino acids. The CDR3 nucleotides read TGCAGTGCTAGGTTGACAGGGAACTATGGCTACACCTTC. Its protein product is CSARLTGNYGYTF.

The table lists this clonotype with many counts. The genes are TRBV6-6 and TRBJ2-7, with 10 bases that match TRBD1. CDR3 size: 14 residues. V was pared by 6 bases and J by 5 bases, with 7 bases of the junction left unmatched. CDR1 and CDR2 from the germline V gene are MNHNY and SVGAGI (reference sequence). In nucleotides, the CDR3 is TGTGCCAGCAGAACCTCCGGGACAGGGGACGAGCAGTACTTC. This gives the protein CASRTSGTGDEQYF.

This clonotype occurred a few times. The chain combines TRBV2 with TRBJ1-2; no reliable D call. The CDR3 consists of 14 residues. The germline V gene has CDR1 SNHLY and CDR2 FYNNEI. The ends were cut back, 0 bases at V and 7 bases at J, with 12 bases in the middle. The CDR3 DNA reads TGTGCCAGCAGTGAAGCCCGACCCGGCGGTGGCTACACCTTC. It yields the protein CASSEARPGGGYTF.

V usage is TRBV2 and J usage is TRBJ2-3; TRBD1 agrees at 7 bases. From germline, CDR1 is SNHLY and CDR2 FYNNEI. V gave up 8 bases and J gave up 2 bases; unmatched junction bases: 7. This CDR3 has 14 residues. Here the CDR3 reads CASAKGQTTDTQYF. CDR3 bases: TGTGCCAGCGCAAAGGGACAGACCACAGATACGCAGTATTTT.

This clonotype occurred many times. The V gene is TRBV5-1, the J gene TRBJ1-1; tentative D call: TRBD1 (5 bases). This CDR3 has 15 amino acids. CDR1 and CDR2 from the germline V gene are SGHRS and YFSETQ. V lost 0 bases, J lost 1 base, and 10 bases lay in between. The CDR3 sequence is CASSLAAGQNTEAFF. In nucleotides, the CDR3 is TGCGCCAGCAGCTTGGCAGCAGGGCAGAACACTGAAGCTTTCTTT.

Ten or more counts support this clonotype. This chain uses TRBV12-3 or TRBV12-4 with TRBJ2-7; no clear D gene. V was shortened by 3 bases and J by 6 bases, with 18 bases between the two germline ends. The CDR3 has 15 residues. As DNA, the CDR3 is TGTGCCAGCAGTTTTTCCAGCCTGGTAGACCTCGAGCAGTACTTC. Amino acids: CASSFSSLVDLEQYF.

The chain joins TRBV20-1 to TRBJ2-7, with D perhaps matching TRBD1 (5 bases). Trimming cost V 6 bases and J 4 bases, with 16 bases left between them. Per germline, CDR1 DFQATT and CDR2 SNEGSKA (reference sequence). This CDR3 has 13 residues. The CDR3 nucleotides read TGCAGTGCCCTACGACAGCTCTATTACGAGCAGTACTTC. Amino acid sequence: CSALRQLYYEQYF.

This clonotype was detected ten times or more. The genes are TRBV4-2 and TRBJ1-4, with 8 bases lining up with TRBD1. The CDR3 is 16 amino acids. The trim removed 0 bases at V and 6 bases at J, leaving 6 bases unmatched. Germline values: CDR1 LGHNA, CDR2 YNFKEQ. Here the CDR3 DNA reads TGTGCCAGCAGCCAAGAGTCCGGGACAGGCGATGAAAAACTGTTTTTT. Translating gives CASSQESGTGDEKLFF.

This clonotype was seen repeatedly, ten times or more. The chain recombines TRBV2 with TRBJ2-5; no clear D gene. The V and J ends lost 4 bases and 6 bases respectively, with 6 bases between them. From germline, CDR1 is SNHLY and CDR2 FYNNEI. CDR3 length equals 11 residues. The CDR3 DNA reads TGTGCCAGCAGTGCCAGACAGACCCAGTACTTC. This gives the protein CASSARQTQYF.

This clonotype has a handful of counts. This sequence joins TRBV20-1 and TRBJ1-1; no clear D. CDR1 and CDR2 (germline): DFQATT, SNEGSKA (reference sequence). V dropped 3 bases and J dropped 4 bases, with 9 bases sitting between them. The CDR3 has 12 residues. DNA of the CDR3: TGCAGTGCTAGGCCCGGCGGCACTGAAGCTTTCTTT. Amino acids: CSARPGGTEAFF.

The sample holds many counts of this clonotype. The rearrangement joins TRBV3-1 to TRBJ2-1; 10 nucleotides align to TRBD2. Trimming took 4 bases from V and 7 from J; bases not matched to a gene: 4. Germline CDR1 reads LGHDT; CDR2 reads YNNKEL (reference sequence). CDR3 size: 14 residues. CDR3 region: CASSRGLAINEQFF. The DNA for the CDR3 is TGTGCCAGCAGCCGGGGACTAGCGATTAATGAGCAGTTCTTC.

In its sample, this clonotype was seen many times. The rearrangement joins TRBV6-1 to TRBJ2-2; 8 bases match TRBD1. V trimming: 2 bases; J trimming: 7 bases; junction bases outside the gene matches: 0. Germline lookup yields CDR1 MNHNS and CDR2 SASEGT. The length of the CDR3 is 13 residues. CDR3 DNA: TGTGCCAGCAGTGAAACAGGGGGCGGGGAGCTGTTTTTT. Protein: CASSETGGGELFF.

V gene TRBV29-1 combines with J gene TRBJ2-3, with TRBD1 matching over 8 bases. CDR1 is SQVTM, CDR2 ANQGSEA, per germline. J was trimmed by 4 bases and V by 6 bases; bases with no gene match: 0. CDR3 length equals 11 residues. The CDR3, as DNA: TGCAGCGTGACAGGGGCAGATACGCAGTATTTT. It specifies CSVTGADTQYF.

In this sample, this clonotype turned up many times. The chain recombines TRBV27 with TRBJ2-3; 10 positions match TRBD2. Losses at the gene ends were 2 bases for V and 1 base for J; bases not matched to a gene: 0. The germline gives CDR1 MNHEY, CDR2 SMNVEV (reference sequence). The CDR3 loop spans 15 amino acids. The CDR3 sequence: CASSLGTSGTDTQYF. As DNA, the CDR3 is TGTGCCAGCAGTTTAGGGACTAGCGGCACAGATACGCAGTATTTT.

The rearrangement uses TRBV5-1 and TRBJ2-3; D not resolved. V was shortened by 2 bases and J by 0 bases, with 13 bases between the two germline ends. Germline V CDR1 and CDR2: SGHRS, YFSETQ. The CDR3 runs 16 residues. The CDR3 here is CASSFPLAASTDTQYF. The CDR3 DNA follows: TGCGCCAGCAGCTTTCCCTTGGCGGCTAGCACAGATACGCAGTATTTT.

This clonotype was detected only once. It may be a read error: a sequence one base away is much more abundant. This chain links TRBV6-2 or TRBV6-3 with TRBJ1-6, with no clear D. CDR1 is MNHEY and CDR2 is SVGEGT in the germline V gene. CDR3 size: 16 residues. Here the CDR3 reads CVSSSDAFSYNSPLHF. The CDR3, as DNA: TGTGTCAGCAGTTCGGACGCCTTCTCCTATAATTCACCCCTCCACTTT.

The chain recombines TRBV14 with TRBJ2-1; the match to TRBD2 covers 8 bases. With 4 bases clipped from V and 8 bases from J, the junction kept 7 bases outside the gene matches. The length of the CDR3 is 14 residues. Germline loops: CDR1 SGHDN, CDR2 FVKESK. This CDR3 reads CASSPSLSGDEQFF. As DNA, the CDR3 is TGTGCCAGCAGCCCCTCCCTTAGCGGGGATGAGCAGTTCTTC. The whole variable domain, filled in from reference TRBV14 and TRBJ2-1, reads EAGVTQFPSHSVIEKGQTVTLRCDPISGHDNLYWYRRVMGKEIKFLLHFVKESKQDESGMPNNRFLAERTGGTYSTLKVQPAELEDSGVYFCASSPSLSGDEQFFGPGTRLTVL.

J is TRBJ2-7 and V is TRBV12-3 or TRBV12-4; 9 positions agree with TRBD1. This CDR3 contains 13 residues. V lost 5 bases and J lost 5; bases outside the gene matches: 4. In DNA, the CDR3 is TGTGCCAGCAGTCAAACAGGGGGCGACGAGCAGTACTTC. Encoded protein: CASSQTGGDEQYF.